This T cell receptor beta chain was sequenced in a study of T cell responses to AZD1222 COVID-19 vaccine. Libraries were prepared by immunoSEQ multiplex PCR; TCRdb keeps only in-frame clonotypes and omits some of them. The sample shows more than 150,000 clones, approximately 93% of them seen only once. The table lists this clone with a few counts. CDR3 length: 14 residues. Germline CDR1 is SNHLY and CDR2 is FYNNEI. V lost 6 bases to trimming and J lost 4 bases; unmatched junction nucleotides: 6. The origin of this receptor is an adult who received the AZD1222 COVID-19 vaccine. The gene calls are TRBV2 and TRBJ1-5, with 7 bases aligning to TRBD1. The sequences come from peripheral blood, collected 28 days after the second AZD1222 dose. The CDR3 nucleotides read TGTGCCAGCAGCGGTGACAGGGAGAATCAGCCCCAGCATTTT. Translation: CASSGDRENQPQHF.